These T cell receptor beta chains were read from a single sample in a study of T cells in Graves' hyperthyroidism and ophthalmopathy. MiXCR, run by TCRdb on the multiplex PCR reads, gives a single entry per CDR3 protein. The top ten hold 53% of the sample, which has about 200,000 distinct CDR3 sequences, about a sixth seen once. Sequencing was performed on blood. These receptors were obtained from a woman between 45 and 65 years old with Graves' hyperthyroidism. CDR3s include the opening cysteine and the closing phenylalanine or tryptophan. Each record gives: CDR3 DNA, CDR3 protein, J gene, D gene, clone size, V gene. The D gene is left open where the match is weak. Size tells how often a clone was seen (once, few, many) or the class of an expanded clone, and some rows leave it out.

TGTGCCAGCAGCCCAGGGTTCGGGGGCGGGGTTGAGACCCAGTACTTC | CASSPGFGGGVETQYF | TRBJ2-5 | NA | NA | TRBV11-2
TGTGCCAGCAGCCAACAACCCCCCCAATCCTACGAGCAGTACTTC | CASSQQPPQSYEQYF | TRBJ2-7 | NA | many | TRBV3-1
TGTGCCAGCAGCCCGAACGAGGGCTATGGCTACACCTTC | CASSPNEGYGYTF | TRBJ1-2 | NA | many | TRBV12-3/TRBV12-4
TGTGCCAGCAGCGGCCAAAATAGCGGGAGCCTCAATGAGCAGTTCTTC | CASSGQNSGSLNEQFF | TRBJ2-1 | TRBD2 | few | TRBV7-3
TGTGGGAGCGGCCACACAGATACGCAGTATTTT | CGSGHTDTQYF | TRBJ2-3 | NA | many | TRBV7-9
TGCAGTGCTTGCCCTACGAGGACAGGGGGCATTGATGAGCAGTTCTTC | CSACPTRTGGIDEQFF | TRBJ2-1 | TRBD1 | many | TRBV20-1
TGCGCCAGCAGCTTGGGTCTCCGGGACAAGGGTAATGAAAAACTGTTTTTT | CASSLGLRDKGNEKLFF | TRBJ1-4 | NA | once | TRBV5-1
TGTGCCAGCAGCTTAGAGCTCTGGGACGAAAGGGAGACCCAGTACTTC | CASSLELWDERETQYF | TRBJ2-5 | NA | many | TRBV7-9
TGTGCCAGCAGTGAAGCGGCTCGGCAGGGGGCTTATGGCTACACCTTC | CASSEAARQGAYGYTF | TRBJ1-2 | TRBD1 | NA | TRBV6-1
TGCGCCAGCAGCCCAGACCTGAGGGATCAGCCCCAGCATTTT | CASSPDLRDQPQHF | TRBJ1-5 | NA | many | TRBV4-1
NA | CASSFYICSAPALGGTEAFF | TRBJ1-1 | NA | NA | TRBV7-2
TGTGCCAGCGTCTCCGGGACGGCCAACTCTGGGGCCAACGTCCTGACTTTC | CASVSGTANSGANVLTF | TRBJ2-6 | NA | many | TRBV28
TGTGCCAGCAGCCCAGGCAGAGACCAACAGACCCAGTACTTC | CASSPGRDQQTQYF | TRBJ2-5 | NA | many | TRBV11-2
TGTGCCAGCAGCCCAACCCCGGGACACCAGGACTACAATGAGCAGTTCTTC | CASSPTPGHQDYNEQFF | TRBJ2-1 | NA | many | TRBV7-8
TGCAGTGCTAGAGAGGTGGGCCGCTACAATGAGCAGTTCTTC | CSAREVGRYNEQFF | TRBJ2-1 | NA | NA | TRBV20-1
TGCAGTGCTACGGACCAGTCTAGCACAGATACGCAGTATTTT | CSATDQSSTDTQYF | TRBJ2-3 | NA | many | TRBV20-1
TGTGCCAGCAGTTACAGGTCCTTTAGCGGGAGCCTCCAAGAGACCCAGTACTTC | CASSYRSFSGSLQETQYF | TRBJ2-5 | TRBD2 | many | TRBV6-5
TGTGCCAGCAGCCGACGGGAGAACACTGAAGCTTTCTTT | CASSRRENTEAFF | TRBJ1-1 | NA | many | TRBV27
TGCGCCAGCAGCCCCGGACTAGCGGGAATGAGTGAGCAGTTCTTC | CASSPGLAGMSEQFF | TRBJ2-1 | TRBD2 | many | TRBV4-1
TGTGCCAGTAGTATATGGGGTGCAACTAATGAAAAACTGTTTTTT | CASSIWGATNEKLFF | TRBJ1-4 | NA | NA | TRBV19
TGTGTCAGCAGCGTAGACAGCAGTGCTTCCTATGGCTACACCTTC | CVSSVDSSASYGYTF | TRBJ1-2 | NA | NA | TRBV9
TGCAGTGCTGCCGGGGAGGGGGAGACCGGGGAGCTGTTTTTT | CSAAGEGETGELFF | TRBJ2-2 | NA | few | TRBV20-1
TGCGCCAGCAGCTTGGACTTTGGGGGCCCCTCGTACAATGAGCAGTTCTTC | CASSLDFGGPSYNEQFF | TRBJ2-1 | NA | many | TRBV5-1
TGCGCCAGCAGCACCACAGGGGGCTCCACTGAAGCTTTCTTT | CASSTTGGSTEAFF | TRBJ1-1 | TRBD1 | NA | TRBV5-1
TGTGCCAGCAGCCAAGGTAGCGGTAGCAATCAGCCCCAGCATTTT | CASSQGSGSNQPQHF | TRBJ1-5 | NA | many | TRBV3-1
TGTGCCAGCAGTTTGACAGGGTATCCCTACGAGCAGTACTTC | CASSLTGYPYEQYF | TRBJ2-7 | TRBD1 | many | TRBV27
TGTGCCTCCCGACTAGCGGGAGGAGTGACGACAGATACGCAGTATTTT | CASRLAGGVTTDTQYF | TRBJ2-3 | TRBD2 | many | TRBV11-2
TGTGCCAGCAATGATGGATATAGCAATCAGCCCCAGCATTTT | CASNDGYSNQPQHF | TRBJ1-5 | NA | many | TRBV28
TGCGCCAGCACGAATTGGCGGGACAGATCCTACAATGAGCAGTTCTTC | CASTNWRDRSYNEQFF | TRBJ2-1 | NA | NA | TRBV5-1
TGTGCCAGCAGTTACGACAGCCCAAATAAAAACATTCAGTACTTC | CASSYDSPNKNIQYF | TRBJ2-4 | NA | few | TRBV12-3/TRBV12-4
TGTGCCAGCAGTTTTGGGACAGGGGTGGCTGGAAACACCATATATTTT | CASSFGTGVAGNTIYF | TRBJ1-3 | TRBD1 | few | TRBV28
TGTGCCAGCAGGGGACTAGCGGGGACACCATACAATGAGCAGTTCTTC | CASRGLAGTPYNEQFF | TRBJ2-1 | TRBD2 | few | TRBV5-4
TGCGCCAGCAGTGAGGCTGGGACTAGCGGGAGGGCCTACACCGGGGAGCTGTTTTTT | CASSEAGTSGRAYTGELFF | TRBJ2-2 | TRBD2 | NA | TRBV10-1
TGTGCCAGCATGGCGGACTACGAGCAGTACTTC | CASMADYEQYF | TRBJ2-7 | NA | few | TRBV28
TGTGCCAGCAGCCCGCGGGACAGGGGGATGAACACTGAAGCTTTCTTT | CASSPRDRGMNTEAFF | TRBJ1-1 | TRBD1 | NA | TRBV3-1
TGTGCCAGCAGCGCCCACAGGCCACCGAACAATGAGCAGTTCTTC | CASSAHRPPNNEQFF | TRBJ2-1 | NA | NA | TRBV9
TGCAGTGCCCCGGGACCAAGCACAGATACGCAGTATTTT | CSAPGPSTDTQYF | TRBJ2-3 | NA | many | TRBV20-1
TGCGCCAGCAGCTTGACTAGCGGGAGGGCCACTGAGCAGTTCTTC | CASSLTSGRATEQFF | TRBJ2-1 | TRBD2 | few | TRBV5-1
TGCAGCGTTGAAGGGGACAGGGTTGGCTACACCTTC | CSVEGDRVGYTF | TRBJ1-2 | TRBD1 | many | TRBV29-1
TGTGCCAGCAGCCCCCGGGACAGGGAGGGATTTGAGCAGTACTTC | CASSPRDREGFEQYF | TRBJ2-7 | TRBD1 | NA | TRBV7-2
TGTGCCAGCAGCTTTGGGGGGAGCGGAAGCACAGATACGCAGTATTTT | CASSFGGSGSTDTQYF | TRBJ2-3 | NA | many | TRBV7-2
TGTGCCATCAGCGACCTAGCGGGAGCTCACAATGAGCAGTTCTTC | CAISDLAGAHNEQFF | TRBJ2-1 | TRBD2 | once | TRBV10-3
TGTGCCAGCAAAGGGGCGGCTCCAAACACCGGGGAGCTGTTTTTT | CASKGAAPNTGELFF | TRBJ2-2 | NA | few | TRBV16
TGTGCCACCCGCCAGGCAGGGGGAGTGGATACGCAGTATTTT | CATRQAGGVDTQYF | TRBJ2-3 | TRBD1 | many | TRBV24-1
TGTGCCAGCAGCCATTCAGGTAGCGGCAATCAGCCCCAGCATTTT | CASSHSGSGNQPQHF | TRBJ1-5 | NA | NA | TRBV3-1
TGTGCCAGTAGTATCGCCAGCCTAGGCAATGAGCAGTTCTTC | CASSIASLGNEQFF | TRBJ2-1 | NA | NA | TRBV19
TGTGCCAGCAGTTACGAAACCAACTATGGCTACACCTTC | CASSYETNYGYTF | TRBJ1-2 | NA | many | TRBV6-2/TRBV6-3
TGTGCCAGCAGCCAAGGTGGGGCACCGACCCAGTACTTC | CASSQGGAPTQYF | TRBJ2-5 | NA | few | TRBV14
TGTGCCAGCAGCCTCATGGTTGCAGATACGCAGTATTTT | CASSLMVADTQYF | TRBJ2-3 | NA | NA | TRBV12-3/TRBV12-4
TGTGCCTGGATTCGTCCGGACAGGGACAACTATGGCTACACCTTC | CAWIRPDRDNYGYTF | TRBJ1-2 | TRBD1 | many | TRBV30
TGTGCCAGTAGACCGGGTCCCCAGGCTGAAGCTTTCTTT | CASRPGPQAEAFF | TRBJ1-1 | NA | few | TRBV19
TGTGCCAGCAGTCCCCGACGAAGCGACAATCAGCCCCAGCATTTT | CASSPRRSDNQPQHF | TRBJ1-5 | NA | many | TRBV12-3/TRBV12-4
TGTGCCAGCAGCTTAGTCGGCGGGGACAACAATGAGCAGTTCTTC | CASSLVGGDNNEQFF | TRBJ2-1 | NA | many | TRBV11-1
TGTGCCAGCAGTTTAAATTCGGGACCCAACACTGAAGCTTTCTTT | CASSLNSGPNTEAFF | TRBJ1-1 | NA | many | TRBV28
TGTGCCAGCAGCCAAGTCCAGGGGGCTCGGAACGAGCAGTACTTC | CASSQVQGARNEQYF | TRBJ2-7 | TRBD1 | few | TRBV4-2
TGTGCCAGCAGCTTAGATGTTGGGTTCAGTGGCGGGAGCCCCCAAGAGACCCAGTACTTC | CASSLDVGFSGGSPQETQYF | TRBJ2-5 | TRBD2 | many | TRBV11-2
TGTGCCAGCACCCTCAGACAGGGCCACGAGCAGTACTTC | CASTLRQGHEQYF | TRBJ2-7 | TRBD1 | many | TRBV28
TGTGCCAGCATTCGGACTGGCTCCAGCACAGATACGCAGTATTTT | CASIRTGSSTDTQYF | TRBJ2-3 | NA | NA | TRBV6-1
TGTGCCAGCAGCTTAGGGGAGACCCAGTGCTTC | CASSLGETQCF | TRBJ2-5 | NA | few | TRBV7-8